This TCR beta chain stems from a study of radiotherapy plus CTLA-4 blockade in lung cancer. Across the whole study: Across the patients, objective responses occurred in approximately 17%, and disease control in approximately 30%. Regarding the study as a whole: Together with interferon-beta, which increased in serum after radiation, early dynamic changes in blood T cell clones were reportedly the best predictors of response. Tumor-derived TCR clones expanded in blood after radiotherapy plus ipilimumab.

Ipilimumab-mediated CTLA-4 blockade plus focal radiation was given to patients having chemo-refractory metastatic non-small-cell lung cancer. Germline loops: CDR1 SGHRS, CDR2 YFSETQ. The CDR3 covers 16 residues. V gave up 5 bases and J gave up 0 bases, with 12 bases separating them. About this clone: Its antigen is undetermined.

Produced via immunoSEQ multiplex PCR; TCRdb's table is partial and in-frame only. Altogether approximately 80,000 clones are present, approximately 73% being singletons, with the ten largest covering 9.5% to 10%. The rearrangement links TRBV5-1 to TRBJ2-6; D gene ambiguous. This clonotype was obtained from a human donor with non-small cell lung cancer whose response to radiotherapy plus ipilimumab could not be evaluated. This sample comprised peripheral blood, obtained from a patient treated with radiotherapy plus ipilimumab. This chain's CDR3 is CASSSKVGSGANVLTF. In nucleotides, the CDR3 is TGCGCCAGCAGTTCCAAAGTCGGCTCTGGGGCCAACGTCCTGACTTTC.